One T cell receptor (beta chain) is described in this entry. Antigen specificity is unknown. This entry belongs to a study of cytomegalovirus exposure and HLA in healthy donors. Background on the study: The 90 to 150 validation repertoires matched the 600 to 700 first-cohort repertoires in platform, a later analysis reported.

Germline assignment: CDR1 MDHEN and CDR2 SYDVKM. V dropped 6 bases and J dropped 0; count of bases not matched to a gene: 9. The CDR3 is 17 residues long. Study-level findings and limits: The CMV antigen specificity of a few CMV-associated chains was confirmed through in vitro analysis.

TCRdb's table, derived via immunoSEQ multiplex PCR, lists solely in-frame clones and lacks some. The data contain 120,000 to 150,000 clones, about 89% of them singletons. Sequencing was done on a sample of PBMCs. The TCR originated in a woman aged 18-29 years in good health and CMV-seropositive. The J gene is TRBJ1-2, the V gene TRBV28, with 11 bases lining up with TRBD1. This CDR3 is CASRDRGQGAPNYGYTF. CDR3 in DNA: TGTGCCAGCAGGGATAGAGGACAGGGGGCCCCTAACTATGGCTACACCTTC.